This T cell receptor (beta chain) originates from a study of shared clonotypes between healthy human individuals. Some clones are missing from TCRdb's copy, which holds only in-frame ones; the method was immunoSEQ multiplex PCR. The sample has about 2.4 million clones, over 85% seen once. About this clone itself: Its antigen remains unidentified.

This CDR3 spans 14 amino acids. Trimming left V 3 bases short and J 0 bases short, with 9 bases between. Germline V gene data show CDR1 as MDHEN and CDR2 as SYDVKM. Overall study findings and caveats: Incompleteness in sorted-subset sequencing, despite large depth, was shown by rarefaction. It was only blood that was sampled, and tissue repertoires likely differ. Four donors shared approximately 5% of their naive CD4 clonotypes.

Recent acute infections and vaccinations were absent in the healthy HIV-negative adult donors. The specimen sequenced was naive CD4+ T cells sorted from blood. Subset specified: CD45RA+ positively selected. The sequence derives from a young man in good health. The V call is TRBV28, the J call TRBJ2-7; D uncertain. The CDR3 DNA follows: TGTGCCAGCAGTTTGGTCACTCCCTCCTACGAGCAGTACTTC. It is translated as CASSLVTPSYEQYF.